The 12 T cell receptor beta chains reported below all come from one sample, sequenced in a study of response to subunit inactivated influenza vaccine. In TCRdb, the RT-PCR reads were re-called with MiXCR into one record per CDR3 protein. The sample shows about 610,000 distinct CDR3 sequences, 14% of them seen only once. Sequencing was performed on PBMCs from blood, taken 11 to 12 days after vaccination. Receptors were obtained from a man in his forties or fifties who received an inactivated influenza vaccine.

The chain recombines TRBV11-1 with TRBJ2-6; perhaps D is TRBD1 or TRBD2 (5 bases each). This CDR3 region has 19 residues. Deletions cut 1 base from V and 0 bases from J, with 16 bases between. The germline V gene has CDR1 SGHAT and CDR2 FQDESV (reference sequence). The CDR3 is CASSLDAVTADSGANVLTF. The CDR3 DNA reads TGTGCCAGCAGCTTAGACGCGGTGACAGCGGACTCTGGGGCCAACGTCCTGACTTTC.

This clonotype was found a few times. The V call is TRBV20-1, the J call TRBJ2-2, with D unresolved. The CDR3 covers 14 residues. CDR1 is DFQATT, CDR2 SNEGSKA, per germline (reference sequence). V shed 3 bases and J shed 1 base, with 9 bases lying between them. The CDR3 protein is CSASVPLNTGELFF. CDR3 nucleotide sequence: TGCAGTGCTAGTGTCCCCTTGAACACCGGGGAGCTGTTTTTT.

This clonotype has just a few counts. The J gene is TRBJ1-2, the V gene TRBV6-5, with TRBD1 matching over 8 bases. The CDR3 has 14 amino acids. Trimming cost V 2 bases and J 4 bases; bases outside gene matches: 3. From germline, CDR1 is MNHEY and CDR2 SVGAGI. In DNA, the CDR3 is TGTGCCAGCAGTTACCGAGGACAGGGCTATGGCTACACCTTC. It is translated as CASSYRGQGYGYTF.

This chain joins TRBV11-2 and TRBJ2-1, with 7 nucleotides matching TRBD1. CDR1 SGHAT and CDR2 FQNNGV come from the germline V gene. CDR3 length: 13 residues. V trimming: 3 bases; J trimming: 5 bases; junction bases outside the gene matches: 1. In DNA form, the CDR3 reads TGTGCCAGCAGCTTGACAGGGCACAATGAGCAGTTCTTC. Protein product: CASSLTGHNEQFF.

This clonotype turned up a few times. The chain has TRBV7-3 and TRBJ2-1; D might be TRBD1 (6 bases). The V gene lost 3 bases and the J gene lost 6 bases, with 9 bases spanning the gap. The germline gives CDR1 SGHTA, CDR2 FQGTGA. The CDR3 length is 13 residues. CDR3: CASSLARGNEQFF. In nucleotides, the CDR3 is TGTGCCAGCAGCTTGGCCAGGGGCAATGAGCAGTTCTTC.

The V and J genes are TRBV4-3 and TRBJ2-7; D call uncertain. Germline CDR1 is LGHNA and CDR2 is YSLEER. CDR3 length equals 15 residues. The V end was cut by 0 bases, the J end by 3 bases, with 12 bases between. DNA of the CDR3: TGCGCCAGCAGCCAAGATAATAAGGCCGTCTACGAGCAGTACTTC. This sequence encodes CASSQDNKAVYEQYF.

This clonotype was found a few times. J is TRBJ2-1 and V is TRBV13, with 9 bases aligning to TRBD1. Germline values: CDR1 PRHDT, CDR2 FYEKMQ (reference sequence). V lost 8 bases and J lost 4; bases outside the gene matches: 9. This CDR3 is 15 amino acids long. CDR3 region: CASCSGDRVYNEQFF. CDR3 coding DNA: TGTGCCAGCTGCTCCGGGGACAGGGTTTACAATGAGCAGTTCTTC.

V usage is TRBV18 and J usage is TRBJ1-6; a weak D match, TRBD1 (5 bases). V lost 4 bases and J 7 bases, leaving 11 bases between the germline ends. The CDR3 is 14 residues long. Germline CDR1 reads KGHSH; CDR2 reads LQKENI. CDR3 DNA sequence: TGTGCCAGCTCACTAAACAGGAGCAATTCACCCCTCCACTTT. Amino acid sequence: CASSLNRSNSPLHF.

The CDR3 sequence: CASSLEGGVSVTQYF. The CDR3 DNA reads TGCGCCAGCAGCTTGGAGGGGGGGGTCTCGGTGACCCAGTACTTC. The rearrangement links TRBV5-1 to TRBJ2-5, with TRBD2 as a possible D gene (7 bases). The CDR3 has 15 amino acids. CDR1 SGHRS and CDR2 YFSETQ come from the germline V gene. Trimming took off 0 bases at V and 7 bases at J, with 16 bases between the two ends. The full variable domain, with the rest looked up from reference TRBV5-1 and TRBJ2-5, is KAGVTQTPRYLIKTRGQQVTLSCSPISGHRSVSWYQQTPGQGLQFLFEYFSETQRNKGNFPGRFSGRQFSNSRSEMNVSTLELGDSALYLCASSLEGGVSVTQYFGPGTRLLVL.

This clonotype was counted a few times. The V gene is TRBV5-1, the J gene TRBJ1-6; D possibly corresponds to TRBD1 (6 bases). V was trimmed by 0 bases and J by 7 bases, leaving 11 bases between them. Germline CDR1 is SGHRS and CDR2 is YFSETQ. The CDR3 has 15 residues. The chain's CDR3 is CASSLGTDSNSPLHF. The CDR3 coding sequence is TGCGCCAGCAGCTTGGGGACAGACTCCAATTCACCCCTCCACTTT.

The chain uses TRBV5-1 and TRBJ2-5; the D gene could be TRBD1 or TRBD2 (5 bases each). This CDR3 spans 15 amino acids. Trimming took off 6 bases at V and 0 bases at J, with 15 bases between the two ends. Germline V CDR1 and CDR2: SGHRS, YFSETQ. CDR3 region: CASTIGTAYQETQYF. CDR3 sequence (DNA): TGCGCCAGCACCATCGGGACGGCGTACCAAGAGACCCAGTACTTC.

This clonotype came up many times. The chain is built from TRBV28 and TRBJ2-7, with no clear D. The CDR3 spans 14 residues. Germline CDR1 MDHEN, CDR2 SYDVKM. Trimming cost V 6 bases and J 5 bases, with 17 bases left between them. This chain's CDR3 is CASSGPRLSDEQYF. The CDR3 DNA is TGTGCCAGCAGCGGGCCCAGGCTTTCGGACGAGCAGTACTTC. The full variable domain, completed using reference TRBV28 and TRBJ2-7, is DVKVTQSSRYLVKRTGEKVFLECVQDMDHENMFWYRQDPGLGLRLIYFSYDVKMKEKGDIPEGYSVSREKKERFSLILESASTNQTSMYLCASSGPRLSDEQYFGPGTRLTVT.